Below are 12 T cell receptor beta chains sequenced from a single sample in a study of shared clonotypes between healthy human individuals. Positively selected for CCR7, the CD45RO-negative cells used as naive CD8 cells excluded terminally differentiated effector memory CD45RA+ cells. The table came from immunoSEQ multiplex PCR; TCRdb's copy has only in-frame clones and leaves some out. Among some 2,000,000 clones listed, less than 95% were seen once. What was sequenced was naive CD8+ T cells sorted from blood. All receptors come from a man between 18 and 35 years old in good health.

This chain uses TRBV6-5 with TRBJ2-7; 8 bases fit TRBD2. Trimming at V came to 3 bases and at J to 6 bases, leaving 7 bases not matched to a gene. The CDR3 is 14 amino acids. From germline, CDR1 is MNHEY and CDR2 SVGAGI. CDR3 sequence reads: CASSYGAGGAEQYF. CDR3 bases: TGTGCCAGCAGTTATGGGGCGGGAGGAGCCGAGCAGTACTTC.

The V and J genes are TRBV6-1 and TRBJ2-7; the D is unclear. V lost 7 bases to trimming and J lost 2 bases, with 15 bases between them. Germline CDR1 reads MNHNS; CDR2 reads SASEGT. This CDR3 region has 14 residues. CDR3 sequence: CASTQRGTAYEQYF. For the CDR3, the DNA is TGTGCCAGCACCCAACGAGGAACAGCCTACGAGCAGTACTTC.

This clone was counted once. The genes are TRBV18 and TRBJ2-2; D is unclear. The CDR3 is 13 residues long. CDR1 is KGHSH, CDR2 LQKENI, per germline. Trimming shortened V by 2 bases and J by 4 bases, and 5 bases separated the two germline ends. Here the CDR3 DNA reads TGTGCCAGCTCACCAGGGATCACCGGGGAGCTGTTTTTT. Amino acid sequence: CASSPGITGELFF. Full variable domain (outside the CDR3, taken from reference TRBV18 and TRBJ2-2): NAGVMQNPRHLVRRRGQEARLRCSPMKGHSHVYWYRQLPEEGLKFMVYLQKENIIDESGMPKERFSAEFPKEGPSILRIQQVVRGDSAAYFCASSPGITGELFFGEGSRLTVL.

The V call is TRBV10-3, the J call TRBJ2-5; 8 nucleotides line up with TRBD1. Germline-derived CDR1 and CDR2 are ENHRY and SYGVKD. V lost 4 bases to trimming and J lost 4 bases; unmatched junction nucleotides: 2. The CDR3 has 13 residues. CDR3 protein: CAISATGGETQYF. In DNA form, the CDR3 reads TGTGCCATCAGTGCCACAGGGGGAGAGACCCAGTACTTC.

This clone has just one count. The V and J genes are TRBV27 and TRBJ2-1; D gene uncertain. Germline V gene lookup returns CDR1 MNHEY and CDR2 SMNVEV (reference sequence). The CDR3 totals 13 residues. V was trimmed by 0 bases and J by 9 bases, leaving 9 bases between them. The CDR3 region has the DNA TGTGCCAGCAGTTTATCCCTGTTCGCTGAGCAGTTCTTC. Translating gives CASSLSLFAEQFF.

CDR3 sequence: CANTDLKVYSGNTIYF. In DNA, the CDR3 is TGTGCCAACACCGACCTAAAAGTTTACTCTGGAAACACCATATATTTT. The V call is TRBV21-1, the J call TRBJ1-3. TRBV21-1 is flagged as a pseudogene. CDR3 size: 16 residues.

The gene calls are TRBV7-9 and TRBJ1-2; D remains ambiguous. This CDR3 contains 14 residues. Deletions cut 1 base from V and 6 bases from J, with 12 bases between. In germline, CDR1 is SEHNR, CDR2 FQNEAQ (reference sequence). The CDR3 coding sequence is TGTGCCAGCAGCTTAGAAGCAGATCCTAATGGCTACACCTTC. Its protein is CASSLEADPNGYTF.

This rearrangement joins TRBV29-1 to TRBJ2-7; 7 bases map to TRBD1. This CDR3 contains 12 residues. The V gene's germline CDR1 is SQVTM and CDR2 ANQGSEA. With 7 bases clipped from V and 5 bases from J, the junction kept 8 bases outside the gene matches. The CDR3 DNA sequence: TGCAGCGGAACTAGGGGGCGCGACGAGCAGTACTTC. It is translated as CSGTRGRDEQYF.

This rearrangement joins TRBV6-1 to TRBJ1-1; D call uncertain. CDR1 MNHNS and CDR2 SASEGT come from the germline V gene. This CDR3 region has 14 residues. V lost 4 bases, J lost 0 bases, and 9 bases lay in between. In nucleotides, the CDR3 is TGTGCCAGCAGTGCGTACAGCGTGAACACTGAAGCTTTCTTT. Protein: CASSAYSVNTEAFF.

V usage is TRBV9 and J usage is TRBJ2-2; TRBD2 is a possible D gene (6 bases). CDR1 and CDR2 (germline): SGDLS, YYNGEE. Trimming took 4 bases from V and 6 from J, leaving 19 bases between them. The CDR3 loop spans 16 amino acids. CDR3: CASSPRRLTSPGELFF. The CDR3 region has the DNA TGTGCCAGCAGCCCAAGACGGCTGACTAGTCCCGGGGAGCTGTTTTTT.

V gene TRBV6-1 combines with J gene TRBJ2-7; unclear D gene. V lost 10 bases and J lost 4, with 14 bases in between. The CDR3 sequence is 12 residues long. The germline CDR1 and CDR2 sequences are MNHNS and SASEGT. CDR3 amino acids: CATCSEAYEQYF. Written as DNA, the CDR3 is TGTGCCACCTGTTCCGAGGCATACGAGCAGTACTTC.

This sequence joins TRBV9 and TRBJ2-3; 7 bases align to TRBD1. V was clipped by 0 bases and J by 1 base; unmatched bases: 8. The CDR3 extends over 17 amino acids. Per germline, CDR1 SGDLS and CDR2 YYNGEE. The CDR3 bases are TGTGCCAGCAGCGTAGCCGGGGTGGGGACAGGCACAGATACGCAGTATTTT. Its translation: CASSVAGVGTGTDTQYF.